These T cell receptor beta chains were read from a single sample in a study of T cells in Graves' hyperthyroidism and ophthalmopathy. TCRdb re-called the multiplex PCR reads with MiXCR, one entry per CDR3 protein. The data hold around 570,000 distinct CDR3 sequences, with approximately 20% observed a single time. The sample consisted of blood. These TCRs come from a man in his forties with Graves' ophthalmopathy. CDR3s include the opening cysteine and the closing phenylalanine or tryptophan. The order of the fields is D gene, V gene, clone size, J gene, CDR3 DNA, CDR3 protein. The D gene is left open where the match is weak. Size tells how often a clone was seen (once, few, many) or the class of an expanded clone, and some rows leave it out.

d_gene: .
v_gene: TRBV6-2/TRBV6-3
abundance: .
j_gene: TRBJ2-2
CDR3nt: TGTGCCAGCAGTTACACAGCCGGGGTTTTGGCCGGGGAGCTGTTTTTT
CDR3aa: CASSYTAGVLAGELFF

d_gene: TRBD1
v_gene: TRBV11-2
abundance: many
j_gene: TRBJ1-1
CDR3nt: TGTGCCAGCAGATCACCCAGGGGGCGAGGCACTGAAGCTTTCTTT
CDR3aa: CASRSPRGRGTEAFF

d_gene: .
v_gene: TRBV3-1
abundance: many
j_gene: TRBJ2-5
CDR3nt: TGTGCCAGCAGCCAAGACCCGACAGAAAAGACCCAGTACTTC
CDR3aa: CASSQDPTEKTQYF

d_gene: .
v_gene: TRBV18
abundance: many
j_gene: TRBJ2-5
CDR3nt: TGTGCCAGCTCACTCGGTTTCGAGACCCAGTACTTC
CDR3aa: CASSLGFETQYF

d_gene: TRBD1
v_gene: TRBV4-1
abundance: few
j_gene: TRBJ2-5
CDR3nt: TGCGCCAGCAGCCAGGAAGGGACAGGGGGTATAGAGACCCAGTACTTC
CDR3aa: CASSQEGTGGIETQYF

d_gene: .
v_gene: TRBV18
abundance: many
j_gene: TRBJ2-4
CDR3nt: TGTGCCAGCTCACTACAGGGTGCCAAAAACATTCAGTACTTC
CDR3aa: CASSLQGAKNIQYF

d_gene: .
v_gene: TRBV19
abundance: .
j_gene: TRBJ2-4
CDR3nt: TGTGCCAGCAGCTTCACCGGGGAAAAAAACATTCAGTACTTC
CDR3aa: CASSFTGEKNIQYF

d_gene: .
v_gene: TRBV6-6
abundance: many
j_gene: TRBJ2-7
CDR3nt: TGTGCCAGCAGTTACAAGTGGGCCTACGAGCAGTACTTC
CDR3aa: CASSYKWAYEQYF

d_gene: .
v_gene: TRBV12-5
abundance: few
j_gene: TRBJ2-5
CDR3nt: TGTGCTAGTGGTTTGGTACTCGGGTCTTGGGAGACCCAGTACTTC
CDR3aa: CASGLVLGSWETQYF

d_gene: .
v_gene: TRBV3-1
abundance: many
j_gene: TRBJ1-5
CDR3nt: TGTGCCAGCAGCTCCACTGATCAGCCCCAGCATTTT
CDR3aa: CASSSTDQPQHF

d_gene: .
v_gene: TRBV12-3/TRBV12-4
abundance: many
j_gene: TRBJ2-2
CDR3nt: TGTGCTAGCAGCTTAGGCGAAACCGGGGAGCTGTTTTTT
CDR3aa: CASSLGETGELFF

d_gene: .
v_gene: TRBV5-6
abundance: few
j_gene: TRBJ1-4
CDR3nt: TGTGCCAGCAGCCCCCGGACCCGAGGTGAAAAACTGTTTTTT
CDR3aa: CASSPRTRGEKLFF

d_gene: .
v_gene: TRBV2
abundance: many
j_gene: TRBJ2-2
CDR3nt: TGTGCCAGCAGTGTGGGCAGGGAAGGCACCGGGGAGCTGTTTTTT
CDR3aa: CASSVGREGTGELFF

d_gene: .
v_gene: TRBV6-1
abundance: .
j_gene: TRBJ1-1
CDR3nt: TGTGCCAGCAGAGAACGACAGTTCTACACTGAAGCTTTCTTT
CDR3aa: CASRERQFYTEAFF

d_gene: TRBD1
v_gene: TRBV29-1
abundance: .
j_gene: TRBJ1-3
CDR3nt: TGCAGCGTGAGACAGGGTCAAGACTCTGGAAACACCATATATTTT
CDR3aa: CSVRQGQDSGNTIYF

d_gene: TRBD1
v_gene: TRBV7-9
abundance: few
j_gene: TRBJ1-5
CDR3nt: TGTGCCAGCAGCCCGCCGGGACAGGGAAATCAGCCCCAGCATTTT
CDR3aa: CASSPPGQGNQPQHF

d_gene: TRBD1
v_gene: TRBV11-2
abundance: .
j_gene: TRBJ1-1
CDR3nt: TGTGCCAGCAGCTCCACGACAGGGTGGGGATATAACACTGAAGCTTTCTTT
CDR3aa: CASSSTTGWGYNTEAFF

d_gene: .
v_gene: TRBV5-1
abundance: few
j_gene: TRBJ2-1
CDR3nt: TGCGCCAGCAGCTTGCTCGGAGATACTTCCTACAATGAGCAGTTCTTC
CDR3aa: CASSLLGDTSYNEQFF